These 24 T cell receptor beta chains came from one sample sequenced in a study of T cells in Graves' hyperthyroidism and ophthalmopathy. Template material for amplifying TCR beta CDR3 regions consisted of RNA transcripts. Using the HTBI primer set, a first-round RT-PCR was run on the TCR CDR3. TCRdb called the multiplex PCR reads again in MiXCR, with one record for every CDR3 protein. Found here are a few hundred thousand distinct CDR3 sequences, 12% to 15% of them singletons; the top ten hold less than 6.5%. The source material was blood. The receptors here all came from a woman aged 18-29 years with Graves' hyperthyroidism.

As to this clonotype: This may be a read error, as it is one base from a much larger clone. V usage is TRBV12-3 or TRBV12-4 and J usage is TRBJ2-2; TRBD2 matches 9 bases. This CDR3 is 15 amino acids long. CDR3 sequence reads: CASSTSGGYTGGLFF. The CDR3 DNA reads as TGTGCCAGCAGTACAAGCGGGGGGTACACCGGGGGGCTGTTTTTT.

As for this clonotype: Compared with germline, one end of the junction differs, possibly owing to a read error. The rearrangement uses TRBV19 and TRBJ2-1; 10 nucleotides match TRBD1. The CDR3 has 15 amino acids. Germline V lookup: CDR1 LNHDA, CDR2 SQIVND (reference sequence). CDR3 DNA sequence: TGTGCCAGTCTCCCCCGGGACAGGGGCTACAATGAGCGGTTCTTC. Its translation is CASLPRDRGYNERFF.

This clonotype was detected ten times or more. V gene TRBV18 combines with J gene TRBJ2-5, with D perhaps matching TRBD2 (6 bases). This CDR3 is 14 amino acids long. Trimming removed 8 bases from V and 4 bases from J, with 17 bases in between. Germline lookup yields CDR1 KGHSH and CDR2 LQKENI. The CDR3 spells CASRETGTGETQYF. Here the CDR3 DNA reads TGTGCCAGCCGGGAAACCGGGACTGGAGAGACCCAGTACTTC.

This clonotype was detected a few times. This chain connects TRBV11-2 to TRBJ2-6; TRBD2 is a possible D gene (6 bases). This CDR3 spans 18 amino acids. Trimming pared 5 bases from V and 4 bases from J, leaving 21 bases between. Germline CDR1 and CDR2: SGHAT and FQNNGV. The CDR3 reads CASSPYPGGTLGANVLTF. Written as DNA, the CDR3 is TGTGCCAGCAGCCCCTACCCCGGCGGGACGCTCGGGGCCAACGTCCTGACTTTC.

There are many counts of this clonotype. Here the CDR3 DNA reads TGTGCCAGCTCACCTGGACAGGACTATGGCTACACCTTC. Its protein product is CASSPGQDYGYTF. The rearrangement uses TRBV18 and TRBJ1-2; 7 nucleotides match TRBD1. V gave up 3 bases and J gave up 3 bases; unmatched junction bases: 1. Germline V gene lookup returns CDR1 KGHSH and CDR2 LQKENI. CDR3 length: 13 residues.

In its sample, this clonotype was seen a few times. This sequence joins TRBV11-2 and TRBJ2-2; D not resolved. In germline, CDR1 is SGHAT, CDR2 FQNNGV. The CDR3 covers 14 residues. Trimming pared 0 bases from V and 0 bases from J, leaving 2 bases between. DNA for the CDR3: TGTGCCAGCAGCTTAGAGCCGAACACCGGGGAGCTGTTTTTT. It specifies CASSLEPNTGELFF.

This clonotype came up many times. CDR3 coding DNA: TGTGCCAGCAGTTTGACTAGAGGTTTTGATACGCAGTATTTT. Amino acid sequence: CASSLTRGFDTQYF. The rearrangement joins TRBV12-3 or TRBV12-4 to TRBJ2-3, with D possibly matching TRBD2 (6 bases). The V end lost 3 bases, the J end lost 6 bases, and 13 bases lay between the germline ends. This CDR3 is 14 amino acids long.

V gene TRBV7-9 combines with J gene TRBJ1-1; D unresolved. CDR1 is SEHNR, CDR2 FQNEAQ, per germline (reference sequence). V was trimmed by 3 bases and J by 4 bases, leaving 6 bases between them. This CDR3 has 12 residues. This chain's CDR3 is CASSLAGTEAFF. CDR3 nucleotide sequence: TGTGCCAGCAGCTTGGCAGGCACTGAAGCTTTCTTT.

A note on this clonotype: A read error may explain this, as a much larger clone is one base away. The final CDR3 position lacks the conserved phenylalanine or tryptophan, pointing to a likely read error. Here the CDR3 DNA reads TGCGCCAGCAGCTATAACACCCAGAACACTGAAGCTTTCTCT. Its translation is CASSYNTQNTEAFS. The gene calls are TRBV5-1 and TRBJ1-1; no reliable D call. There are 14 residues in the CDR3. CDR1 and CDR2 (germline): SGHRS, YFSETQ. The V and J ends lost 3 bases and 1 base respectively, with 10 bases between them.

The rearrangement uses TRBV18 and TRBJ1-1, with 9 nucleotides matching TRBD1. Germline V gene data show CDR1 as KGHSH and CDR2 as LQKENI. Trimming at V came to 6 bases and at J to 4 bases, leaving 9 bases not matched to a gene. The CDR3 has 15 amino acids. This chain's CDR3 is CASSFRTGESTEAFF. Here the CDR3 DNA reads TGTGCCAGCTCTTTTCGGACAGGGGAATCCACTGAAGCTTTCTTT.

In this sample, this clonotype turned up many times. This sequence joins TRBV30 and TRBJ2-1, with 10 nucleotides matching TRBD2. V was clipped by 3 bases and J by 10 bases; unmatched bases: 9. Germline V CDR1 and CDR2: GTSNPN, SVGIG (reference sequence). This CDR3 comprises 14 residues. As DNA, the CDR3 is TGTGCCTGGAGAGGTACTAGCGGGATCGGAGAGCAGTTCTTC. Translating gives CAWRGTSGIGEQFF. Full variable domain (missing parts from reference TRBV30 and TRBJ2-1): SQTIHQWPATLVQPVGSPLSLECTVEGTSNPNLYWYRQAAGRGLQLLFYSVGIGQISSEVPQNLSASRPQDRQFILSSKKLLLSDSGFYLCAWRGTSGIGEQFFGPGTRLTVL.

The chain combines TRBV14 with TRBJ2-5; D not certain. The CDR3 has 13 amino acids. V lost 2 bases and J lost 0, with 4 bases in between. CDR1 and CDR2 (germline): SGHDN, FVKESK. The CDR3 DNA reads TGTGCCAGCAGCCAACAGGACCAAGAGACCCAGTACTTC. This encodes CASSQQDQETQYF. The complete variable domain, with remaining parts taken from reference TRBV14 and TRBJ2-5, reads EAGVTQFPSHSVIEKGQTVTLRCDPISGHDNLYWYRRVMGKEIKFLLHFVKESKQDESGMPNNRFLAERTGGTYSTLKVQPAELEDSGVYFCASSQQDQETQYFGPGTRLLVL.

This sequence joins TRBV24-1 and TRBJ2-2; no firm D call. This CDR3 contains 14 residues. The germline V gene encodes CDR1 KGHDR and CDR2 SFDVKD. Trimming took 5 bases from V and 3 from J, leaving 9 bases between them. This chain's CDR3 is CATSGTRYTGELFF. The CDR3 nucleotides are TGTGCCACCAGTGGTACTCGGTACACCGGGGAGCTGTTTTTT.

This clonotype was observed at least ten times. This chain uses TRBV13 with TRBJ2-7; D possibly uses TRBD1 or TRBD2 (5 bases each). This CDR3 has 14 residues. Between the trimmed V and J ends, which lost 2 bases and 3 bases, there was a span of 11 bases. Germline V gene sequence: CDR1 PRHDT, CDR2 FYEKMQ (reference sequence). CDR3 sequence (DNA): TGTGCCAGCAGCTTAAGGGACGGACTCTACGAGCAGTACTTC. Translation: CASSLRDGLYEQYF.

This clonotype was recorded at least ten times. V and J are TRBV2 and TRBJ1-3; D uncertain. V lost 2 bases and J 4 bases, leaving 9 bases between the germline ends. The CDR3 has 14 residues. Germline CDR1 is SNHLY and CDR2 is FYNNEI. In DNA, the CDR3 is TGTGCCAGCAGTGAATCCGGCGCGGGAAACACCATATATTTT. It yields the protein CASSESGAGNTIYF.

The CDR3 loop is CASSYRGIYNEQFF. The CDR3 nucleotides are TGTGCCAGCAGTTACAGGGGTATCTACAATGAGCAGTTCTTC. The genes are TRBV28 and TRBJ2-1; 7 bases match TRBD1. The germline V gene has CDR1 MDHEN and CDR2 SYDVKM. The CDR3 spans 14 residues. Unmatched junction bases numbered 3, after V lost 4 bases and J lost 3 bases.

This clonotype came up many times. This chain links TRBV20-1 with TRBJ2-3, with 9 bases matching TRBD2. The germline CDR1 and CDR2 sequences are DFQATT and SNEGSKA (reference sequence). J lost 3 bases, V lost 0 bases, and 7 bases had no gene match. This CDR3 is built from 16 residues. The CDR3 here is CSARDFAGGPTDTQYF. DNA for the CDR3: TGCAGTGCTAGAGATTTCGCGGGAGGGCCAACAGATACGCAGTATTTT.

The sample holds many counts of this clonotype. V is TRBV18 and J is TRBJ2-1, with D perhaps TRBD1 (6 bases). V shed 6 bases and J shed 8 bases, with 17 bases lying between them. The CDR3 extends over 14 amino acids. Germline V gene sequence: CDR1 KGHSH, CDR2 LQKENI. The CDR3 sequence: CASSPSGRGDEQFF. CDR3 bases: TGTGCCAGCTCCCCCTCGGGCAGGGGTGATGAGCAGTTCTTC.

This clonotype was recorded at least ten times. This sequence joins TRBV29-1 and TRBJ2-1; 12 nucleotides agree with TRBD2. The germline gives CDR1 SQVTM, CDR2 ANQGSEA. The length of the CDR3 is 13 residues. Trimming removed 4 bases from V and 11 bases from J; junction bases left unmatched: 6. The CDR3 DNA is TGCAGCGTTGTAGGACTAGCGGGACTCCAGCAGTTCTTC. The encoded protein is CSVVGLAGLQQFF.

This clonotype was seen only a few times. This sequence joins TRBV7-9 and TRBJ2-2, with unresolved D. V was shortened by 2 bases and J by 4 bases, with 8 bases between the two germline ends. CDR1 is SEHNR and CDR2 is FQNEAQ in the germline V gene (reference sequence). This CDR3 region has 14 residues. This CDR3 reads CASSLSHATGELFF. CDR3 DNA: TGTGCCAGCAGCTTATCCCACGCCACCGGGGAGCTGTTTTTT.

The chain joins TRBV6-2 or TRBV6-3 to TRBJ2-1; the match to TRBD1 covers 8 bases. The CDR3 spans 15 residues. Germline loops: CDR1 MNHEY, CDR2 SVGEGT. Trimming took 4 bases from V and 2 from J; bases not matched to a gene: 4. CDR3 coding DNA: TGTGCCAGCAGTTTAGGGACAGGTACCTACAATGAGCAGTTCTTC. Amino acid sequence: CASSLGTGTYNEQFF.

This clonotype turned up a few times. The V and J genes are TRBV7-9 and TRBJ2-7, with 10 bases matching TRBD1. V dropped 5 bases and J dropped 6; count of bases not matched to a gene: 10. Germline CDR1 SEHNR, CDR2 FQNEAQ (reference sequence). CDR3 length: 15 residues. The DNA of the CDR3 is TGTGCCAGCAGCACTACCGGGACAGGGGTTTCCGAGCAGTACTTC. Encoded protein: CASSTTGTGVSEQYF.

This clonotype showed up just a few times. This rearrangement joins TRBV9 to TRBJ2-7, with D unclear. V was trimmed by 6 bases and J by 4 bases, leaving 11 bases between them. This CDR3 contains 12 residues. Germline V gene data show CDR1 as SGDLS and CDR2 as YYNGEE. CDR3 sequence reads: CASTRLVYEQYF. As DNA, the CDR3 is TGTGCCAGCACACGACTGGTGTACGAGCAGTACTTC.

This clonotype has ten or more counts. V and J are TRBV12-5 and TRBJ2-7; D remains ambiguous. Trimming took off 1 base at V and 2 bases at J, with 18 bases between the two ends. The germline V gene has CDR1 LGHNT and CDR2 FRNRAP. The CDR3 extends over 17 amino acids. The CDR3 coding sequence is TGTGCTAGTGGTTTGGCACCCTGGACGGTGGATACCTACGAGCAGTACTTC. This codes for CASGLAPWTVDTYEQYF.